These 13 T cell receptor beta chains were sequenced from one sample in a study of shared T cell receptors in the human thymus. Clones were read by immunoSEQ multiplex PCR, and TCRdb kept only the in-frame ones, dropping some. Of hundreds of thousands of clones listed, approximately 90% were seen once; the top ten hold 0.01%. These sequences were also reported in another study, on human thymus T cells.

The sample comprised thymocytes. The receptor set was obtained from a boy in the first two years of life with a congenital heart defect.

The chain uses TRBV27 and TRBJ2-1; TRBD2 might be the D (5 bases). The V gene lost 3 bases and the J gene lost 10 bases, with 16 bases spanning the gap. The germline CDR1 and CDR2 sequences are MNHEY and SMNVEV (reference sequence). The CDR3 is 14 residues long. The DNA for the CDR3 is TGTGCCAGCAGTTTGGTAGCGTCAATCGGGGAGCAGTTCTTC. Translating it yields CASSLVASIGEQFF.

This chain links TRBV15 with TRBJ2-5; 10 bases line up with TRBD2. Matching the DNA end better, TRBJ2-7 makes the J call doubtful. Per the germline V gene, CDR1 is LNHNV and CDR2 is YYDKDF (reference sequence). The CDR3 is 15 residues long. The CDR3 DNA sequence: TGTGCCACCAGCAGAGCGAGGACTAGCGGTCTCGAGCAGTACTTC. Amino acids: CATSRARTSGLEQYF.

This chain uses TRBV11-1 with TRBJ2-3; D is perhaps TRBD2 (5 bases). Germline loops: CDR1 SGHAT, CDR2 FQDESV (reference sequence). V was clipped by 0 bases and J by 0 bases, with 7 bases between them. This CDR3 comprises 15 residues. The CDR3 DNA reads TGTGCCAGCAGCTTAGCGGGAGTGAGCACAGATACGCAGTATTTT. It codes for CASSLAGVSTDTQYF.

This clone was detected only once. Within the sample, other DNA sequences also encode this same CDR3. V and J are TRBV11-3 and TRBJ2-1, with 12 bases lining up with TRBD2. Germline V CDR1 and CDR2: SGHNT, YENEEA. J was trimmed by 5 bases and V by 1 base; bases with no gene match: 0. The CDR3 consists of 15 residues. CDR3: CASSLGLAGDNEQFF. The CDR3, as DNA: TGTGCCAGCAGCTTAGGACTAGCGGGGGACAATGAGCAGTTCTTC.

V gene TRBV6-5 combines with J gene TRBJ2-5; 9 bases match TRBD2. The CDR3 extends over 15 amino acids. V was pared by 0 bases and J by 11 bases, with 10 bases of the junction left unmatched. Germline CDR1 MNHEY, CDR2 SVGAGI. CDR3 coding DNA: TGTGCCAGCAGTTACTCCGTAGCGGGAGCAGGGGAGCAGTACTTC. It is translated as CASSYSVAGAGEQYF.

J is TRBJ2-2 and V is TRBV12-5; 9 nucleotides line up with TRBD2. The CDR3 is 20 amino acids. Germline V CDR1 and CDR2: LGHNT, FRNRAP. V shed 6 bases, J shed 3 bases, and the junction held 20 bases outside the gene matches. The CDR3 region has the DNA TGTGCTAGTGGCGACGCTCTGGGTAGCGGGAGAGGATGGGACACCGGGGAGCTGTTTTTT. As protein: CASGDALGSGRGWDTGELFF.

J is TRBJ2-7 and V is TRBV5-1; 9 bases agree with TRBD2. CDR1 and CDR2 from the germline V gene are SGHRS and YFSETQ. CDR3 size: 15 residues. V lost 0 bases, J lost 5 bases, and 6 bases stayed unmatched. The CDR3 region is CASSLAVAGVDEQYF. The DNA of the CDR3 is TGCGCCAGCAGCTTGGCGGTAGCGGGAGTCGACGAGCAGTACTTC.

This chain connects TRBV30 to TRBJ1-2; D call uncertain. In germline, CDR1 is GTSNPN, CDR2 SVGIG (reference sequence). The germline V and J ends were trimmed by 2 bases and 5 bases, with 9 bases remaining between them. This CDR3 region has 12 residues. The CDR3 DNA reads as TGTGCCTGGAGTCCACAACCATATGGCTACACCTTC. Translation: CAWSPQPYGYTF.

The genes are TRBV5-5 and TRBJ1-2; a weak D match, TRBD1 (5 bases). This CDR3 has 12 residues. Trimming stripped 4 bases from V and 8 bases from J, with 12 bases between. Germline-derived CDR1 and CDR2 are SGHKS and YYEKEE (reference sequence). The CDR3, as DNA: TGTGCCAGCAGCCCGAGGGGAGGGGGCTACACCTTC. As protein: CASSPRGGGYTF.

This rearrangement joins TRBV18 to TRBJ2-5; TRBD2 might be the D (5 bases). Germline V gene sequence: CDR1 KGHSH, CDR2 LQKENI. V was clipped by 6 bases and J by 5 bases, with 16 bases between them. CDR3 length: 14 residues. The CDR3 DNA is TGTGCCAGCTCCCTAAGCGGCCCTAGGGAGACCCAGTACTTC. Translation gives CASSLSGPRETQYF.

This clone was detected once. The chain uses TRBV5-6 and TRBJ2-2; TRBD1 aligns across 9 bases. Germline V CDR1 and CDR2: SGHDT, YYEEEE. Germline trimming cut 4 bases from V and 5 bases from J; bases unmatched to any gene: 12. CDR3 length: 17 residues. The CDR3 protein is CASSPARDREDTGELFF. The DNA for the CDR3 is TGTGCCAGCAGCCCTGCTAGGGACAGGGAGGATACCGGGGAGCTGTTTTTT.

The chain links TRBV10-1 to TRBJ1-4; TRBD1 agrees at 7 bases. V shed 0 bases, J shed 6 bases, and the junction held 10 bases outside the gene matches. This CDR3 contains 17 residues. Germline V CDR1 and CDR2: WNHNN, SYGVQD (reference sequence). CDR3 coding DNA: TGCGCCAGCAGTGAGTCAACTAAACCCGGACAGGATGAAAAACTGTTTTTT. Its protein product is CASSESTKPGQDEKLFF.

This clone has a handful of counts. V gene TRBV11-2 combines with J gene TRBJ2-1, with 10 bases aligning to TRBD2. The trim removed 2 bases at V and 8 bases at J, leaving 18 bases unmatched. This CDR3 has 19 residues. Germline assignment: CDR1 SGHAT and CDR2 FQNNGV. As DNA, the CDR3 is TGTGCCAGCAGCTTAAGCGGGAGGGCCGTCTTCCCCAATAAGGATGAGCAGTTCTTC. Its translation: CASSLSGRAVFPNKDEQFF.